This TCR beta chain was captured in a study of control samples from healthy donors and cancer patients. CDR1 is SGHRS and CDR2 is YFSETQ in the germline V gene. The CDR3 has 14 amino acids. The ends were cut back, 4 bases at V and 6 bases at J, with 16 bases in the middle. The data were produced by immunoSEQ multiplex PCR, yet TCRdb's version contains in-frame clones alone and is incomplete. Here the sample spans 80,000 to 100,000 clones, roughly 89% being singletons. This clonotype was obtained from a human donor in good health. The donor label of this sample is uncertain. Input material: blood. This chain joins TRBV5-1 and TRBJ1-2, with a tentative D call TRBD1 (6 bases). CDR3 sequence (DNA): TGCGCCAGCAGCACTTCCGGGACAAACCATGGCTACACCTTC. Translation gives CASSTSGTNHGYTF. The whole variable domain, filled in from reference TRBV5-1 and TRBJ1-2, reads KAGVTQTPRYLIKTRGQQVTLSCSPISGHRSVSWYQQTPGQGLQFLFEYFSETQRNKGNFPGRFSGRQFSNSRSEMNVSTLELGDSALYLCASSTSGTNHGYTFGSGTRLTVV.